Listed below are T cell receptor beta chains from one sample, sequenced in a study of blood T cell repertoires in COVID-19. Here immunoSEQ multiplex PCR was the method, and the copy in TCRdb shows in-frame clones only, minus some. Of under 300,000 clones detected, more than 80% appear once; the ten largest clones hold approximately 2%. What was sequenced was peripheral blood. The receptors stem from a man aged 25 to 40 who had recovered from COVID-19. The CDR3 runs from the conserved cysteine through the conserved F or W. The D gene is left open where the match is weak. Size is stated for part of the rows, as once, few or many counts, or as a class when the clone is expanded.

v_gene,j_gene,d_gene,abundance,CDR3aa,CDR3nt
TRBV5-3,TRBJ2-5,TRBD1,.,CARRTTGVCETQYF,TGTGCCAGAAGGACTACAGGGGTCTGCGAGACCCAGTACTTC
TRBV5-4,TRBJ1-1,.,once,CASSLGEEAQNTEAFF,TGTGCCAGCAGCTTGGGGGAGGAGGCCCAGAACACTGAAGCTTTCTTT
TRBV2,TRBJ2-7,TRBD1,few,CATRRQGLGEQYF,TGTGCCACCCGGCGACAGGGATTAGGCGAGCAGTACTTC
TRBV4-1,TRBJ1-2,.,.,CASSQAGSGGYGYTF,TGCGCCAGCAGCCAGGCAGGGTCGGGGGGCTATGGCTACACCTTC
TRBV21-1,TRBJ2-1,.,.,CASSSHRGTFCSEQFF,TGTGCCAGCAGCTCCCACAGGGGGACGTTTTGTAGTGAGCAGTTCTTC
TRBV24-1,TRBJ2-1,TRBD2,.,CATSDGTSGEEQFF,TGTGCCACCAGTGATGGGACTAGCGGGGAAGAGCAGTTCTTC
TRBV27,TRBJ2-7,.,.,CASSFSRSYEQYF,TGTGCCAGCAGTTTCTCGAGGTCTTACGAGCAGTACTTC
TRBV6-5,TRBJ1-6,TRBD1,.,CASSMTGQGFSPLHF,TGTGCCAGCAGTATGACCGGACAGGGTTTCTCACCCCTCCACTTT
TRBV5-1,TRBJ1-1,.,.,CASSLEGGMNTEAFF,TGCGCCAGCAGCTTGGAAGGCGGCATGAACACTGAAGCTTTCTTT
TRBV6-6,TRBJ2-7,.,.,CASSYSRDEQYF,TGTGCCAGCAGTTACTCGAGAGACGAGCAGTACTTC
TRBV11-2,TRBJ1-4,.,.,CASSSVGGAEKLFF,TGTGCCAGCAGCTCCGTCGGGGGGGCTGAAAAACTGTTTTTT
TRBV12-3/TRBV12-4,TRBJ1-5,.,.,CASRQDRTDLHF,TGTGCCAGCCGGCAAGATCGGACAGACCTACATTTT
TRBV3-1/TRBV3-2,TRBJ1-2,.,.,CASSQPWTVAFGYTF,TGTGCCAGCAGCCAACCCTGGACAGTGGCTTTTGGCTACACCTTC
TRBV19,TRBJ1-2,.,.,CASSILTGPYGYTF,TGTGCCAGTAGTATTCTCACAGGACCCTATGGCTACACCTTC
TRBV25-1,TRBJ1-1,.,.,CASSEQVGGDTEAFF,TGTGCCAGCAGTGAACAGGTCGGGGGGGACACTGAAGCTTTCTTT
TRBV30,TRBJ2-2,.,.,CAWSVQFGSTGELFF,TGTGCCTGGAGTGTACAGTTTGGGAGTACCGGGGAGCTGTTTTTT
TRBV2,TRBJ2-1,TRBD2,.,CASSDGRGGLNEQFF,TGTGCCAGCAGTGACGGGCGGGGGGGCCTCAATGAGCAGTTCTTC
TRBV2,TRBJ2-7,.,.,CASKAPPPGLLSYEQYF,TGTGCCAGCAAAGCCCCCCCACCAGGCCTGCTCTCCTACGAGCAGTACTTC
TRBV30,TRBJ2-7,.,.,CAWSVARNSYEQYF,TGTGCCTGGAGTGTGGCTAGGAACTCCTACGAGCAGTACTTC
TRBV9,TRBJ1-4,.,.,CASSPGWATNEKLFF,TGTGCCAGCAGCCCCGGGTGGGCAACTAATGAAAAACTGTTTTTT
TRBV6-5,TRBJ1-3,.,.,CASSSGRGNTIYF,TGTGCCAGCAGTTCAGGGCGGGGCAACACCATATATTTT
TRBV6-5,TRBJ1-2,.,.,CASSPGDTYGYTF,TGTGCCAGCAGTCCTGGGGACACCTATGGCTACACCTTC
TRBV5-3,TRBJ1-1,.,.,CARSLALPVFTEAFF,TGTGCCAGAAGCTTGGCGTTACCGGTGTTCACTGAAGCTTTCTTT
TRBV18,TRBJ2-2,TRBD1,.,CASSPWDRTTGELFF,TGTGCCAGCTCACCGTGGGACAGGACCACCGGGGAGCTGTTTTTT
TRBV2,TRBJ1-2,TRBD1,.,CASRKQGSDGYTF,TGTGCCAGCAGGAAACAGGGGTCGGATGGCTACACCTTC
TRBV28,TRBJ1-5,.,.,CASTFSENQPQHF,TGTGCCAGCACCTTCTCGGAGAATCAGCCCCAGCATTTT
TRBV5-1,TRBJ2-7,.,many,CASSLGSHEQYF,TGCGCCAGCAGCTTGGGGAGCCACGAGCAGTACTTC
TRBV6-1,TRBJ1-5,.,.,CASSEAGPNQPQHF,TGTGCCAGCAGTGAAGCGGGCCCAAATCAGCCCCAGCATTTT
TRBV5-1,TRBJ2-1,TRBD2,.,CASSLEVAGGVDEQFF,TGCGCCAGCAGCTTGGAGGTAGCGGGGGGAGTCGATGAGCAGTTCTTC
TRBV19,TRBJ2-3,.,.,CASSRGLGTDTQYF,TGTGCCAGTAGCAGAGGGTTGGGGACAGATACGCAGTATTTT
TRBV19,TRBJ2-1,TRBD1,.,CASSDRTGQDEQFF,TGTGCCAGTAGTGATCGGACAGGGCAGGATGAGCAGTTCTTC
TRBV9,TRBJ2-7,.,.,CASSARQDWREQYF,TGTGCCAGCAGCGCCCGACAGGATTGGAGGGAGCAGTACTTC
TRBV5-1,TRBJ2-7,TRBD2,.,CASSLPGLGREQYF,TGCGCCAGCAGCTTACCCGGACTAGGTCGGGAGCAGTACTTC
TRBV19,TRBJ1-3,TRBD1,.,CASDDRVSGNTIYF,TGTGCCAGCGACGACAGGGTCTCTGGAAACACCATATATTTT
TRBV27,TRBJ1-5,.,.,CASSLRQPNQPQHF,TGTGCCAGCAGTTTACGACAGCCCAATCAGCCCCAGCATTTT
TRBV24-1,TRBJ1-2,.,.,CATSDPAGFYGYTF,TGTGCCACCAGTGATCCCGCAGGGTTCTATGGCTACACCTTC
TRBV25-1,TRBJ1-2,.,.,CASSGGVVYGYTF,TGTGCCAGCAGTGGGGGGGTCGTCTATGGCTACACCTTC
TRBV3-1/TRBV3-2,TRBJ2-1,.,few,CASSPSGLGEQFF,TGTGCCAGCAGCCCTTCCGGCCTCGGGGAGCAGTTCTTC
TRBV6-1,TRBJ1-1,TRBD1,.,CASSEQGAKGTTEAFF,TGTGCCAGCAGTGAACAGGGGGCGAAAGGTACGACTGAAGCTTTCTTT
TRBV13,TRBJ1-1,.,.,CASSPRAAGKEAFF,TGTGCCAGCAGCCCAAGGGCGGCCGGGAAAGAAGCTTTCTTT
TRBV4-3,TRBJ1-2,.,.,CASSQDLGPNYGYTF,TGCGCCAGCAGCCAAGATCTGGGGCCTAACTATGGCTACACCTTC
TRBV6-4,TRBJ1-1,.,.,CASSESGAHGNTEAFF,TGTGCCAGCAGTGAGTCAGGGGCACATGGGAACACTGAAGCTTTCTTT
TRBV7-9,TRBJ1-3,.,.,CASRTGSGNTIYF,TGTGCCAGTAGAACGGGCTCTGGAAACACCATATATTTT
TRBV6-5,TRBJ1-2,.,.,CASSSFGAGYGYTF,TGTGCCAGCAGCTCATTCGGAGCTGGCTATGGCTACACCTTC
TRBV15,TRBJ1-1,.,.,CATSRDFGPEAFF,TGTGCCACCAGCAGAGATTTCGGTCCTGAAGCTTTCTTT